These 8 T cell receptor beta chains were sequenced from one sample in a study of blood T cell repertoires in COVID-19. Only in-frame clones appear in the TCRdb table, and some are missing; sequencing was by immunoSEQ multiplex PCR. The sample includes around 80,000 clones, more than 65% of them seen just once. The specimen sequenced was peripheral blood. These receptors were collected from a man of 80 years or more with acute or convalescent COVID-19.

This clone was seen only once. The chain is built from TRBV19 and TRBJ1-6; TRBD1 agrees at 7 bases. Germline V gene data show CDR1 as LNHDA and CDR2 as SQIVND (reference sequence). The CDR3 sequence is 15 residues long. V gave up 4 bases and J gave up 2 bases; unmatched junction bases: 2. The CDR3 region is CASSTTGPYNSPLHF. CDR3 in DNA: TGTGCCAGTAGTACGACAGGGCCCTATAATTCACCCCTCCACTTT.

The V gene is TRBV21-1, the J gene TRBJ2-5; the tabulated D call, TRBD1, remains unverified against the DNA. TRBV21-1 is given as a pseudogene. The CDR3 has 18 amino acids. The CDR3 region has the DNA TGTGCCAGCAGCAAAGGCGAAGACACCCCCTCCTACGAAGAGACCCAGTACTTC. Its protein product is CASSKGEDTPSYEETQYF.

V is TRBV7-6 and J is TRBJ2-3, with 12 nucleotides matching TRBD2. The CDR3 is 15 amino acids. V dropped 5 bases and J dropped 5; count of bases not matched to a gene: 5. The germline gives CDR1 SGHVS, CDR2 FNYEAQ. CDR3 sequence reads: CASSPGLAGLDTQYF. CDR3 in DNA: TGTGCCAGCAGCCCGGGACTAGCGGGTTTAGATACGCAGTATTTT.

This clone has a single count. The gene calls are TRBV27 and TRBJ2-2; TRBD2 agrees at 7 bases. Losses at the gene ends were 7 bases for V and 7 bases for J; bases not matched to a gene: 12. This CDR3 has 15 residues. CDR1 is MNHEY, CDR2 SMNVEV, per germline (reference sequence). The chain's CDR3 is CASTHEQRGGGELFF. As DNA, the CDR3 is TGTGCCAGCACCCACGAGCAGCGGGGCGGCGGGGAGCTGTTTTTT.

The CDR3 loop is CSASWWAETGNTIYF. Here the CDR3 DNA reads TGCAGTGCTAGTTGGTGGGCAGAGACTGGAAACACCATATATTTT. This chain uses TRBV20-1 with TRBJ1-3; the D is unclear. The CDR3 totals 15 residues. Per germline, CDR1 DFQATT and CDR2 SNEGSKA (reference sequence). The germline V and J ends were trimmed by 3 bases and 2 bases, with 14 bases remaining between them.

The rearrangement uses TRBV5-4 and TRBJ1-1; possibly TRBD1 for D (5 bases). CDR3 length: 16 amino acids. Trimming cost V 3 bases and J 1 base, with 16 bases left between them. Germline CDR1 reads SGHNT; CDR2 reads YYREEE (reference sequence). The CDR3 spells CASSSNPGLANTEAFF. DNA for the CDR3: TGTGCCAGCAGCTCCAATCCGGGACTGGCGAACACTGAAGCTTTCTTT.

The V call is TRBV18, the J call TRBJ2-3, with D perhaps TRBD1 (6 bases). The CDR3 length is 15 residues. Germline V lookup: CDR1 KGHSH, CDR2 LQKENI. Trimming pared 2 bases from V and 0 bases from J, leaving 9 bases between. Here the CDR3 reads CASSPRGSSTDTQYF. The CDR3 bases are TGTGCCAGCTCACCAAGGGGGTCGAGCACAGATACGCAGTATTTT.

V usage is TRBV5-1 and J usage is TRBJ1-1, with 8 bases identical to TRBD1. The germline V gene encodes CDR1 SGHRS and CDR2 YFSETQ. This CDR3 contains 15 residues. J lost 3 bases, V lost 5 bases, and 9 bases had no gene match. The CDR3 coding sequence is TGCGCCAGCAGACCTGACAGGGGAAGAGACACTGAAGCTTTCTTT. Its translation: CASRPDRGRDTEAFF.